This TCR beta chain was retrieved from a study of blood T cells in healthy people across ages. Overall study results and limits: Expanded clonotype shifts may have been confounded, as the donors had an unknown CMV status. One million T cells yielded diversity estimates that were considered underestimates. Unsorted PBMCs blocked a conclusive comparison of naive and antigen-experienced cells.

Concerning this clonotype itself: Its antigen is as yet unknown. At one of its ends the junction is not consistent with the germline gene, which may arise from a read error.

The CDR3 runs 15 residues. Germline-derived CDR1 and CDR2 are DFQATT and SNEGSKA (reference sequence). It was with a sample-barcoded 5' primer and a J-beta primer mix that a second PCR of roughly 7 to 12 cycles was run. TCRdb analysed the 5' RACE reads with MiXCR anew, one entry per CDR3 protein. Here the sample spans fewer than 2,000,000 distinct CDR3 sequences, around 42% being singletons. The sequenced material came from blood. This clonotype was sampled from a human donor in good health. V and J are TRBV20-1 and TRBJ2-1, with 10 bases fitting TRBD2. CDR3 residues: CSARELAGDLHEQFF. Here the CDR3 DNA reads TGCAGTGCCAGAGAGCTAGCGGGGGACCTTCATGAGCAGTTCTTC.